A selection of T cell receptor beta chains follows, all from one sample in a study of blood T cell repertoires in COVID-19. The method was immunoSEQ multiplex PCR; TCRdb's version includes in-frame clones alone and lacks a portion of them. The sample consists of 27,000 or so clones, around 86% of them appearing once. The sample comprised peripheral blood. The receptor set was obtained from a man aged 65 to 79 with acute or convalescent COVID-19. CDR3s leave out the opening cysteine and the closing phenylalanine or tryptophan. Each record gives: V gene, D gene, CDR3 protein. D genes are given only for firm matches.

>TRBV9|-
ASSPHPSGQPQH
>TRBV2|-
ATGAISYEQY
>TRBV19|TRBD1
ASAEGAGNEKLF
>TRBV5-1|TRBD1
ASSLSGGRDQPQH
>TRBV5-4|TRBD2
ASSLPGGSETQY
>TRBV19|TRBD2
ASSILSGGRGSTDTQY
>TRBV28|-
ASSFAGLTADNQPQH
>TRBV30|TRBD1
AWSTGQTNTGELF
>TRBV6-4|-
ASSAPRGETQY
>TRBV2|TRBD2
ASSESAGGMNTGELF
>TRBV27|TRBD1
ASSLRGTGDPFSYEQY
>TRBV15|TRBD1
ATSRPGQLTYEQY
>TRBV7-3|-
ASSRQANNSPLH
>TRBV6-6|TRBD2
ASSPWGSGGADGELF
>TRBV6-5|-
ASSYSGGPPGYT
>TRBV5-6|TRBD1
ASSFTGVRYEKLF
>TRBV9|-
ASSVGPTTDTQY
>TRBV11-2|-
ASSPGRWKNEQF
>TRBV18|TRBD2
ASSPIGAGGPNEQF
>TRBV11-2|TRBD1
ASSLGTGGSDEKLF
>TRBV5-8|-
ASSLAGDGPQH
>TRBV5-4|-
ASSFQGNIQY
>TRBV18|TRBD1
ASSAGTGNHNEQF
>TRBV29-1|-
SAGEQVQETQY
>TRBV19|TRBD2
ASSTGTRGTYEQY
>TRBV28|TRBD2
ASSLPGLAAKNIQY
>TRBV28|TRBD1
ASSLPETGNNSPLH